This T cell receptor (beta chain) was sequenced for a study of T cells after yellow fever vaccination. TCRdb itself ran the 5' RACE reads through MiXCR, one entry per CDR3 protein. The sample lists 230,000 or so distinct CDR3 sequences; approximately 3.6% were seen once. This CDR3 has 15 amino acids. The germline V and J ends were trimmed by 3 bases and 0 bases, with 10 bases remaining between them. Germline-derived CDR1 and CDR2 are SGHVS and FNYEAQ. The sample was PBMCs, taken 15 days after the yellow fever booster vaccination. The clonotype was recovered from a young man who received the YFV17D yellow fever vaccine. The rearrangement joins TRBV7-6 to TRBJ2-3; D unresolved. CDR3 sequence (DNA): TGTGCCAGCAGCTTTGGCCAGAGTAGCACAGATACGCAGTATTTT. Protein product: CASSFGQSSTDTQYF.